These 19 T cell receptor beta chains came from one sample sequenced in a study of T cell repertoires in cytomegalovirus infection. TCRdb redid the calling of the reads with MiXCR, one entry per CDR3 protein. The sample yields roughly 250,000 distinct CDR3 sequences, approximately 13% seen once. The sample was PBMCs. These receptors all come from a human donor in good health (CMV status not recorded). Some clones in this sample may be carry-over from other donors' samples.

The table lists this clonotype with many counts. The CDR3 sequence is CASSLDTLAAETQYF. Written as DNA, the CDR3 is TGTGCCAGCAGCTTAGATACCCTAGCCGCCGAGACCCAGTACTTC. The chain employs TRBV11-2 and TRBJ2-5, with D possibly TRBD2 on 5 matching bases. V lost 0 bases to trimming and J lost 5 bases, with 13 bases between them. The CDR3 contains 15 residues. Germline assignment: CDR1 SGHAT and CDR2 FQNNGV.

This clonotype was seen only a few times. CDR3 in DNA: TGTGCCAGCAGCTTAGGGGGAGGGGGCCCCAAAAACATTCAGTACTTC. The encoded protein is CASSLGGGGPKNIQYF. This chain joins TRBV5-6 and TRBJ2-4; the D call may be TRBD1 or TRBD2 (7 bases each). V was pared by 2 bases and J by 2 bases, with 14 bases between. The CDR3 sequence is 16 residues long. Germline CDR1 and CDR2: SGHDT and YYEEEE.

This clonotype occurred a few times. This chain joins TRBV9 and TRBJ2-3, with 10 bases matching TRBD2. From germline, CDR1 is SGDLS and CDR2 YYNGEE. The CDR3 is 15 amino acids. After removal of 4 bases from V and 2 bases from J, the junction contained 4 bases not matched to a gene. The chain's CDR3 is CASSISGGLTDTQYF. DNA for the CDR3: TGTGCCAGCAGCATTAGCGGGGGGCTCACAGATACGCAGTATTTT.

This clonotype was detected many times. The CDR3 loop is CSALDGTTNTGELFF. In DNA, the CDR3 is TGCAGCGCCCTTGACGGGACCACGAACACCGGGGAGCTGTTTTTT. The chain has TRBV29-1 and TRBJ2-2, with D perhaps TRBD1 or TRBD2 (5 bases each). Trimming removed 7 bases from V and 0 bases from J, with 15 bases in between. Germline V gene lookup returns CDR1 SQVTM and CDR2 ANQGSEA. The CDR3 extends over 15 amino acids.

CDR3 amino acids: CASSLRGEDYGYTF. The CDR3 nucleotides are TGTGCCAGCAGCTTACGGGGGGAAGACTATGGCTACACCTTC. This chain joins TRBV7-2 and TRBJ1-2; tentative D call: TRBD1 (5 bases). The ends were cut back, 2 bases at V and 3 bases at J, with 10 bases in the middle. The CDR3 loop spans 14 amino acids. Germline lookup yields CDR1 SGHTA and CDR2 FQGNSA.

This clonotype was seen repeatedly, ten times or more. The chain joins TRBV28 to TRBJ2-3; a possible D gene is TRBD2 (6 bases). This CDR3 has 15 amino acids. The germline V gene has CDR1 MDHEN and CDR2 SYDVKM. Trimming took off 6 bases at V and 2 bases at J, with 15 bases between the two ends. The CDR3 loop is CASSQEGGPTDTQYF. For the CDR3, the DNA is TGTGCCAGCAGCCAGGAAGGAGGGCCCACAGATACGCAGTATTTT.

CDR3 nucleotides: TGCGCCAGCATGTGGACTAGCGGGGGAGAGACCCAGTACTTC. Its protein is CASMWTSGGETQYF. The J gene is TRBJ2-5, the V gene TRBV5-1; TRBD2 matches 13 bases. The CDR3 runs to 14 residues. With 6 bases clipped from V and 4 bases from J, the junction kept 3 bases outside the gene matches. CDR1 is SGHRS, CDR2 YFSETQ, per germline.

This clonotype was counted between two and nine times. This chain connects TRBV19 to TRBJ1-1, with a tentative D call TRBD1 (6 bases). CDR3 length: 16 residues. Looked up from germline, CDR1 is LNHDA and CDR2 is SQIVND (reference sequence). V shed 9 bases and J shed 1 base, with 21 bases lying between them. The CDR3 DNA sequence: TGTGCCAGCGCCAGGGGACTCGGAGAGCCGAACACTGAAGCTTTCTTT. As protein: CASARGLGEPNTEAFF.

This chain uses TRBV2 with TRBJ2-5, with 8 bases fitting TRBD1. Unmatched junction bases numbered 8, after V lost 6 bases and J lost 2 bases. The CDR3 totals 15 residues. Germline V gene data show CDR1 as SNHLY and CDR2 as FYNNEI. Written as DNA, the CDR3 is TGTGCCAGCAGCGCCGACAGGGGTCAGCAAGAGACCCAGTACTTC. It encodes CASSADRGQQETQYF. Together with reference TRBV2 and TRBJ2-5, the CDR3 gives the full variable domain: EPEVTQTPSHQVTQMGQEVILRCVPISNHLYFYWYRQILGQKVEFLVSFYNNEISEKSEIFDDQFSVERPDGSNFTLKIRSTKLEDSAMYFCASSADRGQQETQYFGPGTRLLVL.

This clonotype appeared a few times. The chain couples TRBV10-3 to TRBJ2-5, with 9 bases identical to TRBD2. The J segment lost 5 bases and the V segment lost 10 bases, leaving 11 bases of the junction unmatched. From germline, CDR1 is ENHRY and CDR2 SYGVKD. The CDR3 contains 14 residues. This CDR3 reads CASSGGLAGETQYF. The CDR3, as DNA: TGTGCCAGCTCAGGAGGCCTAGCGGGGGAGACCCAGTACTTC.

This clonotype was detected many times. This chain joins TRBV7-2 and TRBJ1-3; D remains unclear. Looked up from germline, CDR1 is SGHTA and CDR2 is FQGNSA. CDR3 size: 12 residues. The germline V and J ends were trimmed by 5 bases and 6 bases, with 8 bases remaining between them. CDR3 region: CASSPTENTIYF. The CDR3 coding sequence is TGTGCCAGCAGCCCAACAGAAAACACCATATATTTT.

This chain links TRBV18 with TRBJ2-7; D might be TRBD1 (6 bases). Trimming left V 1 base short and J 0 bases short, with 7 bases between. Germline values: CDR1 KGHSH, CDR2 LQKENI. This CDR3 has 14 amino acids. Here the CDR3 reads CASSPRDNSYEQYF. CDR3 coding DNA: TGTGCCAGCTCACCACGGGACAACTCCTACGAGCAGTACTTC.

This clonotype was seen repeatedly, ten times or more. This chain joins TRBV6-2 or TRBV6-3 and TRBJ1-5, with TRBD1 matching 11 bases. The CDR3 consists of 16 residues. V trimming: 6 bases; J trimming: 4 bases; junction bases outside the gene matches: 8. Germline V gene lookup returns CDR1 MNHEY and CDR2 SVGEGT. The CDR3 DNA follows: TGTGCCAGCAGCCCCAGAGGACAGGGGGCGAATCAGCCCCAGCATTTT. Translation: CASSPRGQGANQPQHF.

A note on this clonotype: Relative to the germline gene, one junction end is altered; a read error may explain this. The chain carries TRBV7-2 and TRBJ2-3; D is unresolved. The CDR3 length is 12 residues. Germline V gene data show CDR1 as SGHTA and CDR2 as FQGNSA. The CDR3 region is CAGSLLTDTQYF. CDR3 sequence (DNA): TGTGCCGGCAGCCTCCTGACAGATACGCAGTATTTT.

This clonotype was detected many times. CDR3 sequence (DNA): TGTGCCAGCAGTTTCACCCAGGGGGCGGGTGAAAAACTGTTTTTT. This translates into CASSFTQGAGEKLFF. The chain uses TRBV6-1 and TRBJ1-4, with TRBD1 identical over 8 bases. This CDR3 is 15 amino acids long. V lost 5 bases, J lost 7 bases, and 9 bases stayed unmatched. From germline, CDR1 is MNHNS and CDR2 SASEGT.

In its sample, this clonotype was seen many times. CDR3 residues: CASSLGGGGQTYEQYF. The CDR3, as DNA: TGTGCCAGCAGTTTGGGGGGGGGGGGACAGACCTACGAGCAGTACTTC. The rearrangement uses TRBV28 and TRBJ2-7; D may match TRBD1 or TRBD2 (7 bases each). The CDR3 consists of 16 residues. Germline CDR1 MDHEN, CDR2 SYDVKM. Trimming took 3 bases from V and 2 from J, leaving 17 bases between them.

This clonotype was observed a handful of times. The V call is TRBV18, the J call TRBJ2-7, with unresolved D. The CDR3 runs 14 residues. Germline loops: CDR1 KGHSH, CDR2 LQKENI. V was pared by 0 bases and J by 4 bases, with 10 bases between. This chain's CDR3 is CASSPPSSPYEQYF. CDR3 DNA: TGTGCCAGCTCACCACCCTCTAGTCCGTACGAGCAGTACTTC.

This clonotype was recorded a few times. CDR3 amino acids: CASSGGGYSNQPQHF. The CDR3 DNA reads TGTGCCAGCAGCGGAGGAGGGTATAGCAATCAGCCCCAGCATTTT. The gene calls are TRBV7-9 and TRBJ1-5; no clear D gene. The CDR3 covers 15 residues. CDR1 is SEHNR and CDR2 is FQNEAQ in the germline V gene (reference sequence). V dropped 5 bases and J dropped 0 bases, with 11 bases sitting between them.

This chain connects TRBV6-5 to TRBJ2-7; TRBD2 matches at 15 bases. V shed 6 bases and J 6 bases; nucleotides not matched to a gene: 6. Germline values: CDR1 MNHEY, CDR2 SVGAGI. The length of the CDR3 is 15 residues. The CDR3 region is CASRFTGLAGGEQYF. CDR3 sequence (DNA): TGTGCCAGCAGATTTACGGGACTAGCGGGAGGCGAGCAGTACTTC.